This passage covers 22 T cell receptor beta chains from one sample sequenced in a study of blood T cell repertoires in COVID-19. Profiling relied on immunoSEQ multiplex PCR, and the TCRdb table lists in-frame clones only, not all of them. The table has around 150,000 clones, roughly 71% seen once. Sequencing was performed on peripheral blood. Receptor source: a woman aged 80 or older with acute or convalescent COVID-19.

In its sample, this clone was seen a few times. The rearrangement joins TRBV12-3 or TRBV12-4 to TRBJ1-6; D uncertain. V was clipped by 11 bases and J by 0 bases, with 8 bases between them. This CDR3 contains 13 residues. CDR3 in amino acids: CACASSYNSPLHF. The CDR3 nucleotides are TGTGCCTGCGCTAGCTCCTATAATTCACCCCTCCACTTT.

This sequence joins TRBV18 and TRBJ2-7; the D is unclear. The length of the CDR3 is 14 residues. CDR1 is KGHSH, CDR2 LQKENI, per germline. Trimming stripped 4 bases from V and 3 bases from J, with 13 bases between. This CDR3 reads CASSRSQALYEQYF. The CDR3 region has the DNA TGTGCCAGCTCACGGTCCCAGGCCCTCTACGAGCAGTACTTC. Filled out from reference TRBV18 and TRBJ2-7, the complete variable domain reads NAGVMQNPRHLVRRRGQEARLRCSPMKGHSHVYWYRQLPEEGLKFMVYLQKENIIDESGMPKERFSAEFPKEGPSILRIQQVVRGDSAAYFCASSRSQALYEQYFGPGTRLTVT.

The V gene is TRBV28, the J gene TRBJ1-4, with TRBD1 matching over 8 bases. CDR1 and CDR2 from the germline V gene are MDHEN and SYDVKM. This CDR3 spans 14 amino acids. The trim removed 4 bases at V and 8 bases at J, leaving 6 bases unmatched. CDR3 nucleotide sequence: TGTGCCAGCAGTTATCAGGGGGCTGAGGAAAAACTGTTTTTT. Residues: CASSYQGAEEKLFF.

The genes are TRBV7-2 and TRBJ2-1; possibly TRBD2 for D (6 bases). The V and J ends lost 5 bases and 5 bases respectively, with 16 bases between them. CDR1 and CDR2 (germline): SGHTA, FQGNSA. This CDR3 has 15 amino acids. The DNA of the CDR3 is TGTGCCAGCAGCCGGATAGGGGACTCGAACAATGAGCAGTTCTTC. Translated: CASSRIGDSNNEQFF. The variable domain in full, with the rest retrieved from reference TRBV7-2 and TRBJ2-1, is GAGVSQSPSNKVTEKGKDVELRCDPISGHTALYWYRQSLGQGLEFLIYFQGNSAPDKSGLPSDRFSAERTGGSVSTLTIQRTQQEDSAVYLCASSRIGDSNNEQFFGPGTRLTVL.

This chain connects TRBV7-2 to TRBJ1-5; D is unclear. Trimming shortened V by 3 bases and J by 2 bases, and 11 bases separated the two germline ends. CDR3 length: 15 amino acids. Germline assignment: CDR1 SGHTA and CDR2 FQGNSA. The CDR3 DNA follows: TGTGCCAGCAGCTTCTATAGTTCTGGCAATCAGCCCCAGCATTTT. Translating gives CASSFYSSGNQPQHF.

This chain uses TRBV5-4 with TRBJ1-2; TRBD1 aligns across 8 bases. V lost 4 bases, J lost 4 bases, and 3 bases stayed unmatched. The CDR3 is made up of 13 amino acids. CDR1 SGHNT and CDR2 YYREEE come from the germline V gene (reference sequence). DNA of the CDR3: TGTGCCAGCAGCGGGGACAGGTTCTATGGCTACACCTTC. It translates to CASSGDRFYGYTF.

This chain links TRBV3-1 (or the pseudogene TRBV3-2) with TRBJ2-2; 7 bases match TRBD1. Trimming cost V 0 bases and J 13 bases; bases outside gene matches: 11. The CDR3 has 15 residues. Germline V gene lookup returns CDR1 LGHDT and CDR2 YNNKEL (reference sequence). CDR3 nucleotides: TGTGCCAGCAGCCAAGATTCAGGGACAGCCGCTCGGCTGTTTTTT. Its protein product is CASSQDSGTAARLFF.

The chain links TRBV24-1 to TRBJ2-1; TRBD2 might be the D (6 bases). Between the trimmed V and J ends, which lost 9 bases and 7 bases, there was a span of 18 bases. CDR3 size: 14 residues. Germline loops: CDR1 KGHDR, CDR2 SFDVKD. The CDR3 loop reads CATQSSARGNEQFF. The CDR3 region has the DNA TGTGCCACCCAATCTAGCGCCCGTGGTAATGAGCAGTTCTTC.

This clone was observed a single time. The rearrangement joins TRBV7-9 to TRBJ1-1; D perhaps matches TRBD1 (5 bases). The length of the CDR3 is 12 residues. Germline assignment: CDR1 SEHNR and CDR2 FQNEAQ (reference sequence). The V and J ends lost 5 bases and 1 base respectively, with 5 bases between them. CDR3 loop: CASSTGNTEAFF. The DNA of the CDR3 is TGTGCCAGCAGCACAGGGAACACTGAAGCTTTCTTT.

This chain uses TRBV5-1 with TRBJ1-1; D is ambiguous. CDR3 size: 14 residues. From germline, CDR1 is SGHRS and CDR2 YFSETQ. The V gene lost 2 bases and the J gene lost 5 bases, with 13 bases spanning the gap. CDR3 protein: CASSFTQRGTEAFF. The CDR3 DNA reads TGCGCCAGCAGCTTCACCCAACGGGGTACTGAAGCTTTCTTT.

The J gene is TRBJ1-1, the V gene TRBV6-5; a weak D match, TRBD1 (5 bases). The V end was cut by 4 bases, the J end by 1 base, with 16 bases between. This CDR3 is 16 amino acids long. Germline V CDR1 and CDR2: MNHEY, SVGAGI. The chain's CDR3 is CASSLPPGRGNTEAFF. In DNA form, the CDR3 reads TGTGCCAGCAGTTTACCCCCGGGGCGGGGGAACACTGAAGCTTTCTTT.

The chain combines TRBV9 with TRBJ2-3; 8 nucleotides agree with TRBD2. CDR1 is SGDLS, CDR2 YYNGEE, per germline. The CDR3 spans 17 residues. Germline trimming cut 4 bases from V and 1 base from J; bases unmatched to any gene: 11. In DNA form, the CDR3 reads TGTGCCAGCAGCACCCGAGGTGGAGCGGGGGGCACAGATACGCAGTATTTT. Translating gives CASSTRGGAGGTDTQYF.

The rearrangement joins TRBV7-9 to TRBJ2-7; D is possibly TRBD1 (5 bases). CDR3 length equals 14 residues. The germline V gene has CDR1 SEHNR and CDR2 FQNEAQ (reference sequence). V lost 6 bases and J lost 4, with 16 bases in between. The CDR3 DNA sequence: TGTGCCAGCAGTTCGCAGGGTAGTACGTACGAGCAGTACTTC. It codes for CASSSQGSTYEQYF.

This chain connects TRBV6-6 to TRBJ2-1; D might be TRBD2 (5 bases). Trimming stripped 10 bases from V and 2 bases from J, with 12 bases between. The V gene's germline CDR1 is MNHNY and CDR2 SVGAGI (reference sequence). The CDR3 is 13 amino acids. The CDR3 sequence: CATTDFPYNEQFF. The CDR3 nucleotides are TGTGCCACCACGGACTTTCCCTACAATGAGCAGTTCTTC.

This chain joins TRBV25-1 and TRBJ2-5; D ambiguous. The CDR3 is 10 residues long. The germline CDR1 and CDR2 sequences are MGHDK and SYGVNS. Trimming removed 3 bases from V and 7 bases from J, with 3 bases in between. In nucleotides, the CDR3 is TGTGCCAGCAGTGACGGGACCCAGTACTTC. Translation gives CASSDGTQYF.

The genes are TRBV30 and TRBJ1-1; 8 bases map to TRBD1. The V gene's germline CDR1 is GTSNPN and CDR2 SVGIG (reference sequence). The CDR3 totals 12 residues. The V gene end was trimmed by 5 bases and the J gene end by 5 bases; junction bases not matched to a gene: 4. The CDR3 region has the DNA TGTGCCTGGGGACAGGGAAAGACTGAAGCTTTCTTT. Protein: CAWGQGKTEAFF.

The chain has TRBV4-1 and TRBJ1-2, with a possible D match to TRBD1 (6 bases). Trimming removed 0 bases at V and 8 bases at J, with 16 bases between. The CDR3 totals 15 residues. Germline loops: CDR1 MGHRA, CDR2 YSYEKL. CDR3 residues: CASSQDGAGVNGYTF. DNA of the CDR3: TGCGCCAGCAGCCAAGATGGGGCAGGGGTGAACGGCTACACCTTC.

The rearrangement joins TRBV19 to TRBJ1-6; D may be TRBD1 (6 bases). In germline, CDR1 is LNHDA, CDR2 SQIVND (reference sequence). Trimming cost V 4 bases and J 10 bases, with 14 bases left between them. The CDR3 has 14 residues. The DNA of the CDR3 is TGTGCCAGTAGTACAACACAGGGACGCTCACCCCTCCACTTT. Translating it yields CASSTTQGRSPLHF.

This clone turned up a few times. The chain recombines TRBV3-1 (or the pseudogene TRBV3-2) with TRBJ2-5; TRBD2 matches at 7 bases. V gave up 3 bases and J gave up 2 bases; unmatched junction bases: 6. CDR3 size: 15 residues. Germline V CDR1 and CDR2: LGHDT, YNNKEL (reference sequence). CDR3 in DNA: TGTGCCAGCAGCCAGTGGGCTAGCGGACAAGAGACCCAGTACTTC. Translating it yields CASSQWASGQETQYF.

V and J are TRBV10-1 and TRBJ2-7; 9 bases are a match to TRBD1. The J segment lost 4 bases and the V segment lost 6 bases, leaving 7 bases of the junction unmatched. This CDR3 comprises 14 residues. Per germline, CDR1 WNHNN and CDR2 SYGVQD (reference sequence). CDR3 DNA sequence: TGCGCCAGCAGCCCGACAGGGGGTGGTTACGAGCAGTACTTC. Translating gives CASSPTGGGYEQYF.

V and J are TRBV29-1 and TRBJ1-2; D perhaps matches TRBD1 (5 bases). Trimming took off 3 bases at V and 7 bases at J, with 6 bases between the two ends. This CDR3 comprises 10 residues. The germline gives CDR1 SQVTM, CDR2 ANQGSEA. The CDR3 reads CSVDGGGYTF. DNA for the CDR3: TGCAGCGTTGACGGGGGTGGCTACACCTTC.

This clone is a singleton in its sample. The V and J genes are TRBV5-1 and TRBJ2-7; D not certain. The germline V and J ends were trimmed by 2 bases and 2 bases, with 11 bases remaining between them. Germline V gene lookup returns CDR1 SGHRS and CDR2 YFSETQ. The CDR3 runs 14 residues. The CDR3 loop reads CASSFTLPTYEQYF. In nucleotides, the CDR3 is TGCGCCAGCAGCTTCACATTACCAACCTACGAGCAGTACTTC.